This T cell receptor (beta chain) was recovered during a study of CD8+ T cells in alopecia areata. For the study at large: A 6-month off-drug phase came after tofacitinib, which had lasted 6 to 18 months. Points from the study as a whole: Sharing of TCRs across patients appeared less clear than in mice, possibly for HLA-related reasons.

The V and J ends lost 5 bases and 5 bases respectively, with 6 bases between them. The CDR3 covers 11 residues. The germline CDR1 and CDR2 sequences are MDHEN and SYDVKM. As the sequencing template, cDNA was produced by extracting RNA and reverse transcribing it. The method was immunoSEQ multiplex PCR; TCRdb's version includes in-frame clones alone and lacks a portion of them. Of around 98,000 clones listed, around two fifths are singletons. This clone was seen a few times. Its antigen is as yet unknown. Sequencing was carried out using CD4+ T cells sorted from blood. The chain has TRBV28 and TRBJ2-5; no firm D call. This clonotype was obtained from a human donor with alopecia areata. Written as DNA, the CDR3 is TGTGCCAGCAGTCCGAGCGAGACCCAGTACTTC. This sequence encodes CASSPSETQYF.